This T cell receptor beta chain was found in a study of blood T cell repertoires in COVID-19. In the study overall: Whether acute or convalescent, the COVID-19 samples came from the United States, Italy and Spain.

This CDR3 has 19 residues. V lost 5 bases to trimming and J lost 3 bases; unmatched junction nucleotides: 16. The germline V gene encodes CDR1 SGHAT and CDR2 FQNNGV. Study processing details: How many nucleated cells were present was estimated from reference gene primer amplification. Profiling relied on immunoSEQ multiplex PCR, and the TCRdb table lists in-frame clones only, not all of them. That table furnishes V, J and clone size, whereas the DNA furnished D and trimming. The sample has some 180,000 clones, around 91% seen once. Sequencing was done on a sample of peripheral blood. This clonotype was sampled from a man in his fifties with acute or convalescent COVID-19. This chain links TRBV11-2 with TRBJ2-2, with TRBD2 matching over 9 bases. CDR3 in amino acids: CASSPRSGSGGWHTGELFF. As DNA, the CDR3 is TGTGCCAGCAGCCCCCGCAGCGGTAGCGGGGGTTGGCACACCGGGGAGCTGTTTTTT.